The 19 T cell receptor beta chains below come from one sample, sequenced in a study of Graves' ophthalmopathy and Graves' hyperthyroidism. TCR beta CDR3 amplification used RNA transcripts. HTBI primers were employed in first-round RT-PCR, then a second-round multiplex PCR followed. TCRdb fed the multiplex PCR reads into MiXCR, producing one record per CDR3 protein. This table holds hundreds of thousands of distinct CDR3 sequences, roughly two fifths found once. Sequenced material: peripheral blood. These TCRs come from an adult man with Graves' ophthalmopathy.

V and J are TRBV19 and TRBJ1-1; D is uncertain. The CDR3 runs to 13 residues. Trimming took off 2 bases at V and 4 bases at J, with 8 bases between the two ends. Germline assignment: CDR1 LNHDA and CDR2 SQIVND (reference sequence). The CDR3 region has the DNA TGTGCCAGTAGTATATCTATAACCACTGAAGCTTTCTTT. Translated: CASSISITTEAFF.

With regard to this clonotype: A much larger clonotype is one base distant, so this may be a read error. V is TRBV2 and J is TRBJ2-2, with D unresolved. CDR3 length: 13 residues. Looked up from germline, CDR1 is SNHLY and CDR2 is FYNNEI. V gave up 8 bases and J gave up 5 bases, with 12 bases separating them. CDR3 in DNA: TGTGCCAGCGGGCTCATCAGGACCGGGGAGCTGTTTTTT. Amino acids: CASGLIRTGELFF.

This clonotype was seen repeatedly, ten times or more. The V call is TRBV10-3, the J call TRBJ1-6; TRBD1 matches at 8 bases. After removal of 4 bases from V and 7 bases from J, the junction contained 9 bases not matched to a gene. CDR1 and CDR2 (germline): ENHRY, SYGVKD. This CDR3 spans 16 amino acids. The CDR3 is CAISAGQGTRNSPLHF. CDR3 sequence (DNA): TGTGCCATCAGTGCTGGACAGGGAACGAGGAATTCACCCCTCCACTTT.

This clonotype was counted once. CDR3 DNA: TGCAGCGTTGCTGGAGTATGGGATGGCTACACCATATATTTT. Amino acid sequence: CSVAGVWDGYTIYF. The chain has TRBV29-1 and TRBJ1-3; D remains unclear. V was clipped by 4 bases and J by 8 bases, with 18 bases between them. The CDR3 has 14 amino acids. Germline lookup yields CDR1 SQVTM and CDR2 ANQGSEA.

The V gene is TRBV10-3, the J gene TRBJ2-5; 15 nucleotides match TRBD2. The CDR3 runs 20 residues. Germline CDR1 reads ENHRY; CDR2 reads SYGVKD. V lost 3 bases and J lost 1; bases outside the gene matches: 12. The CDR3 DNA is TGTGCCATCAGTGATGGGACTAGCGGGAGGAAGGGAGCCCTCCAAGAGACCCAGTACTTC. As protein: CAISDGTSGRKGALQETQYF.

This clonotype was recorded once. The chain joins TRBV12-3 or TRBV12-4 to TRBJ2-7; the D is unclear. The CDR3 consists of 14 residues. Between the trimmed V and J ends, which lost 6 bases and 7 bases, there was a span of 19 bases. The DNA for the CDR3 is TGTGCCAGCAGACGAGGCGAAGGTGACAATGAGCAGTACTTC. The encoded protein is CASRRGEGDNEQYF.

The V and J genes are TRBV11-2 and TRBJ2-7, with a weak D call TRBD2 (6 bases). The germline V gene encodes CDR1 SGHAT and CDR2 FQNNGV. CDR3 length: 15 amino acids. V was shortened by 1 base and J by 3 bases, with 13 bases between the two germline ends. The CDR3 DNA sequence: TGTGCCAGCAGCTTAGGGACCGGGGAGGTCTACGAGCAGTACTTC. Protein: CASSLGTGEVYEQYF.

The CDR3: CSGRDRGYRFLGQPQHF. CDR3 sequence (DNA): TGCAGCGGGCGGGACAGGGGATATCGCTTCTTGGGTCAGCCCCAGCATTTT. This chain joins TRBV29-1 and TRBJ1-5; 10 bases fit TRBD1. CDR3 length: 17 residues. V gave up 7 bases and J gave up 6 bases; unmatched junction bases: 18. Germline V gene sequence: CDR1 SQVTM, CDR2 ANQGSEA.

The CDR3 region has the DNA TGTGCCAGCAAGGTCCTAGCGGGGTGGGAGACCCAGTACTTC. This gives the protein CASKVLAGWETQYF. The chain joins TRBV2 to TRBJ2-5; 9 nucleotides line up with TRBD2. V trimming: 7 bases; J trimming: 5 bases; junction bases outside the gene matches: 8. The CDR3 totals 14 residues. Per the germline V gene, CDR1 is SNHLY and CDR2 is FYNNEI.

This clonotype has a handful of counts. This chain uses TRBV7-9 with TRBJ2-5, with D perhaps matching TRBD1 (6 bases). V lost 6 bases and J 5 bases, leaving 19 bases between the germline ends. CDR3 size: 15 residues. Per the germline V gene, CDR1 is SEHNR and CDR2 is FQNEAQ (reference sequence). The CDR3 DNA reads TGTGCCAGCAGTTCACCGAGGGGGTCGGGGGAGACCCAGTACTTC. Protein: CASSSPRGSGETQYF.

The genes are TRBV7-9 and TRBJ2-2; TRBD1 is a possible D gene (6 bases). This CDR3 contains 17 residues. Trimming took off 4 bases at V and 6 bases at J, with 21 bases between the two ends. Germline V gives CDR1 SEHNR, CDR2 FQNEAQ (reference sequence). The CDR3 region is CASSYNTGSTGPGELFF. The CDR3 DNA sequence: TGTGCCAGCAGCTATAACACAGGGTCGACGGGGCCCGGGGAGCTGTTTTTT.

This clonotype was counted between two and nine times. This chain connects TRBV2 to TRBJ2-7; TRBD2 might be the D (6 bases). The germline V gene encodes CDR1 SNHLY and CDR2 FYNNEI. The CDR3 covers 12 residues. V lost 7 bases to trimming and J lost 7 bases, with 14 bases between them. CDR3 bases: TGTGCCAGCAAGGCGGGGCCGGGTGAGCAGTACTTC. As protein: CASKAGPGEQYF.

V and J are TRBV2 and TRBJ1-1; maybe TRBD1 (5 bases). The length of the CDR3 is 14 residues. Trimming shortened V by 5 bases and J by 1 base, and 11 bases separated the two germline ends. Germline values: CDR1 SNHLY, CDR2 FYNNEI. CDR3 in amino acids: CASSPDTGNTEAFF. The CDR3 nucleotides are TGTGCCAGCAGTCCCGACACAGGGAACACTGAAGCTTTCTTT.

The rearrangement joins TRBV25-1 to TRBJ2-2, with D uncertain. The CDR3 runs to 14 residues. The germline V gene has CDR1 MGHDK and CDR2 SYGVNS. V was cut by 11 bases and J by 3 bases, with 16 bases left in between. The CDR3 sequence is CACRAGGDTGELFF. CDR3 DNA: TGTGCCTGTAGAGCAGGTGGGGACACCGGGGAGCTGTTTTTT.

This chain connects TRBV4-1 to TRBJ2-6, with 9 bases lining up with TRBD2. The V gene end was trimmed by 4 bases and the J gene end by 0 bases; junction bases not matched to a gene: 7. The CDR3 contains 18 residues. Germline CDR1 reads MGHRA; CDR2 reads YSYEKL. The CDR3 loop reads CASSPLAGKSSGANVLTF. The CDR3 DNA is TGCGCCAGCAGCCCCCTAGCGGGGAAGAGCTCTGGGGCCAACGTCCTGACTTTC.

The chain is built from TRBV2 and TRBJ2-7; 7 bases are a match to TRBD1. This CDR3 comprises 14 residues. With V trimmed by 6 bases and J by 0 bases, 5 bases remained unmatched. Germline-derived CDR1 and CDR2 are SNHLY and FYNNEI. In DNA form, the CDR3 reads TGTGCCAGCAGGCTATGGACAGGCTCCTACGAGCAGTACTTC. Encoded protein: CASRLWTGSYEQYF.

The rearrangement links TRBV20-1 to TRBJ2-5, with D tentatively TRBD2 (6 bases). The CDR3 loop spans 16 amino acids. The germline gives CDR1 DFQATT, CDR2 SNEGSKA (reference sequence). V was trimmed by 4 bases and J by 5 bases, leaving 23 bases between them. CDR3 nucleotides: TGCAGTGCTACAATGGGCTTGGCGGGGTCGGGGGAGACCCAGTACTTC. The encoded protein is CSATMGLAGSGETQYF.

In its sample, this clonotype was seen a few times. This chain links TRBV19 with TRBJ2-2; D is unclear. V shed 1 base and J shed 5 bases, with 8 bases lying between them. The germline CDR1 and CDR2 sequences are LNHDA and SQIVND (reference sequence). This CDR3 contains 14 residues. CDR3 residues: CASSIGMGTGELFF. In DNA, the CDR3 is TGTGCCAGTAGTATAGGGATGGGGACCGGGGAGCTGTTTTTT.

This clonotype showed up just a few times. The chain links TRBV20-1 to TRBJ1-1; D ambiguous. The CDR3 has 14 amino acids. The germline CDR1 and CDR2 sequences are DFQATT and SNEGSKA (reference sequence). Between the trimmed V and J ends, which lost 0 bases and 0 bases, there was a span of 8 bases. CDR3 amino acids: CSARDKRLNTEAFF. The CDR3 nucleotides are TGCAGTGCTAGAGATAAGAGACTGAACACTGAAGCTTTCTTT.